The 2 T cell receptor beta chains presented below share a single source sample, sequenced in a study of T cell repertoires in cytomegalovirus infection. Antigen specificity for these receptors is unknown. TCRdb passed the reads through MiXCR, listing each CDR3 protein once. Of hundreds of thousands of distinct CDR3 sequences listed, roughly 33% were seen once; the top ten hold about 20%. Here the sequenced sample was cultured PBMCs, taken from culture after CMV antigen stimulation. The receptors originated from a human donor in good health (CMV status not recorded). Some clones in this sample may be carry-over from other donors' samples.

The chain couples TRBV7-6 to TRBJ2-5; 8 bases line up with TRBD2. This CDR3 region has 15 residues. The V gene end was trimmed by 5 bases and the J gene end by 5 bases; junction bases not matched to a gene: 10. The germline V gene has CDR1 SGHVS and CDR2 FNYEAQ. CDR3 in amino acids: CASSPARGALETQYF. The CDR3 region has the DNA TGTGCCAGCAGCCCCGCGCGGGGGGCCCTTGAGACCCAGTACTTC.

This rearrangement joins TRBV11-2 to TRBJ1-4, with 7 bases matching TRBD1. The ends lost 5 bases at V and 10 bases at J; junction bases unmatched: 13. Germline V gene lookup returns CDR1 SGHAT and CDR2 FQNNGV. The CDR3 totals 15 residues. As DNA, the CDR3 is TGTGCCAGCAGCCCCTCGGCAGGGGGAAACGGAAAACTGTTTTTT. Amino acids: CASSPSAGGNGKLFF.